This T cell receptor (beta chain) derives from a study of blood T cells in healthy people across ages. There are 16 residues in the CDR3. V lost 1 base and J lost 1; bases outside the gene matches: 3. Concerning this clonotype itself: Its target is not known.

Findings of the study overall: TCR beta diversity was tightly associated with the proportion of naive T cells. The study found more naive CD4+ cells and higher diversity in long-lived than aged donors. A roughly linear age-dependent decrease characterized TCR beta diversity per million T cells.

Through a sample-barcoded 5' primer and a J-beta primer mix, a second PCR was run for about 7 to 12 cycles. TCRdb processed the 5' RACE reads anew with MiXCR; each CDR3 protein has one entry. The sample consists of under 1 million distinct CDR3 sequences, 40% to 50% of them appearing once. The extraction recovered at least 5.5 micrograms of total RNA per sample. The chain couples TRBV12-3 or TRBV12-4 to TRBJ2-7; the match to TRBD2 covers 11 bases. This TCR came from a man in his 60s in good health. Sequencing was performed on blood. The DNA for the CDR3 is TGTGCCAGCAGTTTAGGACTAGCGGGGTATTCCTACGAGCAGTACTTC. It specifies CASSLGLAGYSYEQYF.